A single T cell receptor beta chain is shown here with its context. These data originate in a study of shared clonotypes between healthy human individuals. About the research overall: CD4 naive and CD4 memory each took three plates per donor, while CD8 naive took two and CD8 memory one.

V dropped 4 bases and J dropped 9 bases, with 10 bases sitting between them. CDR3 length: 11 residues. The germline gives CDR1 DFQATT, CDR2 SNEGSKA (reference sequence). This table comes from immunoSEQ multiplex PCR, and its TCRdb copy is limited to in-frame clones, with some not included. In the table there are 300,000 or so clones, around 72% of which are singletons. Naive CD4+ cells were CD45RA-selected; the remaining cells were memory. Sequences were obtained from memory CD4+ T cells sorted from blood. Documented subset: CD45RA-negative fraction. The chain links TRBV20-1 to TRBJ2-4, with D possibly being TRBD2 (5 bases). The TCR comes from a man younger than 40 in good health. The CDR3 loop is CSATPEGIQYF. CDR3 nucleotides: TGCAGTGCTACTCCTGAGGGCATTCAGTACTTC.